The 13 T cell receptor beta chains presented below share a single source sample, sequenced in a study of blood T cell repertoires in COVID-19. Clones were sequenced by immunoSEQ multiplex PCR, and TCRdb holds only the in-frame ones, with some missing. The table records about 110,000 clones, 76% of them present only once. The sample consisted of peripheral blood. All receptors derive from an elderly man with COVID-19, enrolled during active disease.

The rearrangement joins TRBV27 to TRBJ2-5, with 12 bases identical to TRBD2. The CDR3 covers 17 residues. The junction had 11 bases not matched to a gene; V was cut back by 6 bases and J by 3 bases. Germline CDR1 reads MNHEY; CDR2 reads SMNVEV (reference sequence). The CDR3: CASSSSGRARGKETQYF. The CDR3 DNA reads as TGTGCCAGCAGCTCTAGCGGGAGGGCCCGGGGCAAAGAGACCCAGTACTTC.

The V call is TRBV7-9, the J call TRBJ1-4; 7 nucleotides line up with TRBD1. There are 11 residues in the CDR3. The ends lost 4 bases at V and 14 bases at J; junction bases unmatched: 4. Germline loops: CDR1 SEHNR, CDR2 FQNEAQ (reference sequence). CDR3 loop: CASSSDRVLFF. The DNA of the CDR3 is TGTGCCAGCAGCTCCGACAGGGTCCTGTTTTTT.

The V call is TRBV19, the J call TRBJ1-2; 8 positions match TRBD1. Trimming removed 6 bases from V and 1 base from J; junction bases left unmatched: 4. Per germline, CDR1 LNHDA and CDR2 SQIVND (reference sequence). The CDR3 covers 14 residues. The chain's CDR3 is CASSLDRDNYGYTF. CDR3 coding DNA: TGTGCCAGTAGCCTGGACAGGGATAACTATGGCTACACCTTC.

The chain links TRBV4-1 to TRBJ2-7, with 9 bases fitting TRBD2. Germline CDR1 is MGHRA and CDR2 is YSYEKL. This CDR3 has 15 amino acids. V lost 4 bases to trimming and J lost 0 bases; unmatched junction nucleotides: 4. CDR3 in DNA: TGCGCCAGCAGCCCGTCTAGCGGGACCTCCTACGAGCAGTACTTC. The encoded protein is CASSPSSGTSYEQYF.

V gene TRBV10-2 combines with J gene TRBJ2-3, with TRBD2 matching over 13 bases. V trimming: 6 bases; J trimming: 0 bases; junction bases outside the gene matches: 18. CDR1 and CDR2 from the germline V gene are WSHSY and SAAADI. The CDR3 loop spans 21 amino acids. CDR3 sequence reads: CASRGLLGLAGADSSTDTQYF. The CDR3, as DNA: TGCGCCAGCAGGGGACTCCTAGGACTAGCGGGAGCGGATTCTAGCACAGATACGCAGTATTTT.

This chain connects TRBV5-4 to TRBJ2-3; D ambiguous. Germline V gene sequence: CDR1 SGHNT, CDR2 YYREEE (reference sequence). This CDR3 is 12 amino acids long. Deletions cut 4 bases from V and 2 bases from J, with 5 bases between. CDR3 DNA: TGTGCCAGCAGCGCGCACACAGATACGCAGTATTTT. The encoded protein is CASSAHTDTQYF. Full variable domain (rest looked up from reference TRBV5-4 and TRBJ2-3): ETGVTQSPTHLIKTRGQQVTLRCSSQSGHNTVSWYQQALGQGPQFIFQYYREEENGRGNFPPRFSGLQFPNYSSELNVNALELDDSALYLCASSAHTDTQYFGPGTRLTVL.

The chain employs TRBV5-5 and TRBJ1-4; the match to TRBD1 covers 7 bases. This CDR3 is 15 amino acids long. Per the germline V gene, CDR1 is SGHKS and CDR2 is YYEKEE (reference sequence). J lost 3 bases, V lost 3 bases, and 5 bases had no gene match. In nucleotides, the CDR3 is TGTGCCAGCAGCTCCACAGGGGTAGCTAATGAAAAACTGTTTTTT. This encodes CASSSTGVANEKLFF.

The rearrangement uses TRBV14 and TRBJ1-1, with TRBD1 matching over 9 bases. Germline V gives CDR1 SGHDN, CDR2 FVKESK. V lost 4 bases and J lost 2; bases outside the gene matches: 5. CDR3 size: 15 residues. CDR3 loop: CASSLWGQGNTEAFF. The CDR3 coding sequence is TGTGCCAGCAGCCTTTGGGGACAGGGTAACACTGAAGCTTTCTTT.

The genes are TRBV6-5 and TRBJ2-3; 9 bases are shared with TRBD2. This CDR3 contains 15 residues. From germline, CDR1 is MNHEY and CDR2 SVGAGI. The V segment lost 6 bases and the J segment 4 bases; nucleotides outside the gene matches: 8. CDR3 loop: CASSLAGWGSDTQYF. In nucleotides, the CDR3 is TGTGCCAGCAGCCTAGCGGGATGGGGTTCAGATACGCAGTATTTT.

The chain couples TRBV6-2 or TRBV6-3 to TRBJ2-1, with TRBD2 matching over 8 bases. This CDR3 comprises 16 residues. The V segment lost 6 bases and the J segment 5 bases; nucleotides outside the gene matches: 12. The V gene's germline CDR1 is MNHEY and CDR2 SVGEGT. The CDR3 spells CASSPGREGLDNEQFF. The CDR3 nucleotides read TGTGCCAGCAGCCCCGGTCGGGAGGGCCTGGACAATGAGCAGTTCTTC.

The J gene is TRBJ1-6, the V gene TRBV5-6; TRBD1 agrees at 9 bases. This CDR3 has 16 amino acids. V lost 2 bases to trimming and J lost 9 bases; unmatched junction nucleotides: 9. CDR1 and CDR2 from the germline V gene are SGHDT and YYEEEE. CDR3 amino acids: CASSFGGQGYFSPLHF. CDR3 coding DNA: TGTGCCAGCAGCTTTGGGGGACAGGGTTATTTTTCACCCCTCCACTTT.

This clone was found once. The chain carries TRBV20-1 and TRBJ1-6; unclear D gene. Per the germline V gene, CDR1 is DFQATT and CDR2 is SNEGSKA (reference sequence). Trimming cost V 0 bases and J 13 bases, with 7 bases left between them. CDR3 length: 11 amino acids. The CDR3 is CSARDSPPLHF. The CDR3 coding sequence is TGCAGTGCTAGAGATTCCCCTCCCCTCCACTTT.

The rearrangement joins TRBV5-1 to TRBJ2-1, with 8 bases that match TRBD2. Trimming took 1 base from V and 9 from J; bases not matched to a gene: 6. The CDR3 consists of 14 residues. Germline V CDR1 and CDR2: SGHRS, YFSETQ. This CDR3 is CASSLNSGGREQFF. CDR3 in DNA: TGCGCCAGCAGCTTGAATTCGGGAGGGCGTGAGCAGTTCTTC.